This T cell receptor (beta chain) came from a study of CD8 T cells in ankylosing spondylitis (TCRdb year 2017). For the study in its entirety: The study set out to find disease-linked TCR variants by profiling T cell receptor beta repertoires in ankylosing spondylitis patients and healthy donors. Peripheral blood samples were taken, and synovial fluid was additionally collected from ankylosing spondylitis patients. The full study cohort was made up of 25 ankylosing spondylitis patients and about a hundred healthy donors. The research as a whole found: Some of the motif variants had been reported before in the synovial fluid and blood of reactive arthritis patients, a finding that suggests common disease-initiation mechanisms. A CD8+ phenotype was shown by the disease-linked clones, which were found at relatively low frequencies in peripheral blood. A TCR beta motif made up of several highly homologous amino acid variants appeared to be characteristic of blood from ankylosing spondylitis patients. The disease-linked clones were reported to be significantly enriched in matched synovial fluid samples from ankylosing spondylitis patients.

Turning to this clonotype: Its recognized antigen is unknown. The junction shows a germline mismatch at one end, possibly a read error.

These reads were obtained on an Illumina HiSeq 2500. TCR beta libraries were prepared by quantitative 5'-RACE with molecular barcodes. For the original study's pipeline: A new computational method, built on a probabilistic model of VDJ rearrangement, was used to identify disease-linked TCR variants. TCRdb ran its own pipeline on the public reads, namely fastp trimming at Q25 and MiXCR clone calling, and kept in-frame beta chains. A single entry per CDR3 protein holds the most common genes and DNA from its merged rows. TCRdb's processing, not the authors', yielded these V and J calls. Across this sample there are around 320,000 distinct CDR3 sequences, with less than 25% seen only once. About 3.7% of the sample belongs to the ten largest clones. The germline V gene (reference sequence) sets CDR1 to LNHDA and CDR2 to SQIVND. CDR3 length: 15 amino acids, cysteine to phenylalanine. The CDR3 DNA has 45 bases and is translated from base 1.

Sequencing used blood, either unsorted or a sorted T cell fraction (not recorded which). The chain couples TRBV19 to TRBJ2-2; TRBD2 fits 8 bases in the junction. The origin of this receptor is a female donor with ankylosing spondylitis or in good health (not recorded which). The CDR3 corresponds to CGSSSRTSPAGELFF. In nucleotides, the sequence is TGTGGCAGTAGTTCCCGGACTAGCCCCGCCGGGGAGCTGTTTTTT.